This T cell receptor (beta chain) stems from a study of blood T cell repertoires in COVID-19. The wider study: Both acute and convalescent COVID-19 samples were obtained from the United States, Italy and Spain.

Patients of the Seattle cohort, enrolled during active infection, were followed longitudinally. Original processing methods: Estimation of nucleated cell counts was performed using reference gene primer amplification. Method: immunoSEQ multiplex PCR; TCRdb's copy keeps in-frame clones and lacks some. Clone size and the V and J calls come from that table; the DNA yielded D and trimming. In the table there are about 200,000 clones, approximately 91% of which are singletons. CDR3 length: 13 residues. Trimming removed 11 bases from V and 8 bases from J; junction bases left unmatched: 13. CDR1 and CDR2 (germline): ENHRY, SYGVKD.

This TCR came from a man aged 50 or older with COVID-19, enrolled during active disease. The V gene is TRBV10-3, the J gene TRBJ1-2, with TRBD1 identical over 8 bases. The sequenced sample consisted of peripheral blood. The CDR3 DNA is TGTGCCTCGACAGGGGAGGCGGGGAACGGCTACACCTTC. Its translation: CASTGEAGNGYTF.